This T cell receptor (beta chain) was captured by sequencing in a study of CD8+ T cells in alopecia areata. As the sequencing template, cDNA was produced by extracting RNA and reverse transcribing it. Generated by immunoSEQ multiplex PCR, the TCRdb table keeps only in-frame clones and is missing some. The sample records about 210,000 clones, approximately 45% being singletons. Treatment here: oral pan-JAK inhibitor, 5-10 mg twice daily. The CDR3 consists of 16 residues. Trimming cost V 4 bases and J 0 bases; bases outside gene matches: 7. In germline, CDR1 is SGHDN, CDR2 FVKESK. The chain has TRBV14 and TRBJ2-3; 7 nucleotides agree with TRBD1. This specimen was CD4+ T cells sorted from blood, taken at approximately week 37, from a patient treated with tofacitinib. The sequence was collected from a human donor with alopecia areata. The CDR3 here is CASSPWGRGSTDTQYF. DNA of the CDR3: TGTGCCAGCAGCCCCTGGGGCAGGGGGAGCACAGATACGCAGTATTTT.